Listed below are T cell receptor beta chains from one sample, sequenced in a study of CD8+ T cells in alopecia areata. TCRdb's copy holds only in-frame clones and misses some; the assay was immunoSEQ multiplex PCR. The sample contains fewer than 110,000 clones, 60% of which appear only once. The sequences come from CD8+ T cells sorted from blood, collected at approximately week 55, from a patient treated with tofacitinib. The receptor source for this set is a human donor with alopecia areata. The CDR3 runs from the conserved cysteine through the conserved F or W. D genes are given only for firm matches. A clone size is listed for some rows: how often the clone was seen (once, few, many), or a class if it is expanded.

j_gene	v_gene	abundance	d_gene	CDR3aa	CDR3nt
TRBJ1-5	TRBV2	few	.	CASRKGLGNQPQHF	TGTGCCAGCAGGAAGGGTCTGGGCAATCAGCCCCAGCATTTT
TRBJ2-2	TRBV11-2	few	TRBD1	CASSTTGGLKTGELFF	TGTGCCAGCAGCACCACAGGGGGCCTCAAGACCGGGGAGCTGTTTTTT
TRBJ1-4	TRBV7-2	few	.	CASSDPAGRFEKLFF	TGTGCCAGCAGCGACCCAGCGGGGCGCTTTGAAAAACTGTTTTTT
TRBJ2-2	TRBV15	.	.	CATSRERELGELFF	TGTGCCACCAGCAGAGAGAGGGAGCTCGGGGAGCTGTTTTTT
TRBJ2-3	TRBV14	few	TRBD2	CASSTLAGVTDTQYF	TGTGCCAGCAGCACACTAGCGGGGGTCACAGATACGCAGTATTTT
TRBJ1-5	TRBV2	.	.	CASKWTVDSNQPQHF	TGTGCCAGCAAGTGGACAGTAGATAGCAATCAGCCCCAGCATTTT
TRBJ1-6	TRBV2	many	.	CASSDAGTNSPLHF	TGTGCCAGCAGTGATGCAGGAACTAATTCACCCCTCCACTTT
TRBJ2-2	TRBV5-6	.	.	CASSLGTAVTGELFF	TGTGCCAGCAGCTTGGGGACAGCCGTGACCGGGGAGCTGTTTTTT
TRBJ2-1	TRBV5-1	.	.	CASSLEGRNEQFF	TGCGCCAGCAGCTTGGAAGGCCGAAATGAGCAGTTCTTC
TRBJ1-1	TRBV5-1	once	TRBD1	CASSYGQGATEAFF	TGCGCCAGCAGCTACGGACAGGGGGCCACTGAAGCTTTCTTT